One sample yielded the 14 T cell receptor beta chains listed below, sequenced in a study of cytomegalovirus exposure and HLA in healthy donors. Amplification used 60 Vbeta primers and 13 Jbeta primers. Clones were sequenced by immunoSEQ multiplex PCR, and TCRdb holds only the in-frame ones, with some missing. This repertoire shows 85,000 to 120,000 clones, roughly 73% found once; its top ten account for 2% to 3%. Sequencing used PBMCs. Source of these receptors: a man aged 40-55 years in good health and CMV-seronegative.

This sequence joins TRBV9 and TRBJ2-7; maybe TRBD2 (6 bases). Trimming took off 0 bases at V and 2 bases at J, with 12 bases between the two ends. The CDR3 is 15 residues long. Germline CDR1 reads SGDLS; CDR2 reads YYNGEE. The CDR3 region has the DNA TGTGCCAGCAGCGTAGATAGCGGCGGGCCCTACGAGCAGTACTTC. It is translated as CASSVDSGGPYEQYF.

The chain combines TRBV4-1 with TRBJ2-2, with 9 bases lining up with TRBD1. CDR1 is MGHRA, CDR2 YSYEKL, per germline. The CDR3 is made up of 17 amino acids. After removal of 3 bases from V and 1 base from J, the junction contained 6 bases not matched to a gene. DNA of the CDR3: TGCGCCAGCAGCCATACACAGGGGGCACAGAACACCGGGGAGCTGTTTTTT. Translated: CASSHTQGAQNTGELFF.

This clone was seen a handful of times. This chain connects TRBV29-1 to TRBJ1-3; possible D gene TRBD1, 6 bases. From germline, CDR1 is SQVTM and CDR2 ANQGSEA. The CDR3 spans 14 residues. V shed 0 bases and J shed 4 bases, with 10 bases lying between them. The CDR3 DNA reads as TGCAGCGTTGAAGATAGTACAGGGGGAAACACCATATATTTT. Its protein is CSVEDSTGGNTIYF.

J is TRBJ2-2 and V is TRBV6-1; 8 positions match TRBD1. Germline V lookup: CDR1 MNHNS, CDR2 SASEGT. Trimming took 6 bases from V and 8 from J; bases not matched to a gene: 5. The length of the CDR3 is 13 residues. The CDR3 nucleotides are TGTGCCAGCAGAGACAGGGGAGTGGGGGAGCTGTTTTTT. This sequence encodes CASRDRGVGELFF.

V usage is TRBV5-1 and J usage is TRBJ2-3, with D tentatively TRBD1 (6 bases). CDR1 SGHRS and CDR2 YFSETQ come from the germline V gene. The V gene lost 0 bases and the J gene lost 0 bases, with 20 bases spanning the gap. This CDR3 contains 19 residues. CDR3 amino acids: CASSLGTEWNPSSTDTQYF. The CDR3 DNA is TGCGCCAGCAGCTTGGGGACAGAGTGGAATCCTTCTAGCACAGATACGCAGTATTTT.

V usage is TRBV19 and J usage is TRBJ1-1, with 7 nucleotides matching TRBD1. The CDR3 loop spans 14 amino acids. J lost 5 bases, V lost 4 bases, and 7 bases had no gene match. Germline CDR1 LNHDA, CDR2 SQIVND (reference sequence). The CDR3 reads CASSRQGLGTEAFF. Here the CDR3 DNA reads TGTGCCAGTAGTAGACAGGGTTTGGGTACTGAAGCTTTCTTT.

The V call is TRBV9, the J call TRBJ2-2; D not certain. The CDR3 has 13 residues. CDR1 is SGDLS and CDR2 is YYNGEE in the germline V gene. The ends were cut back, 3 bases at V and 6 bases at J, with 9 bases in the middle. CDR3 nucleotide sequence: TGTGCCAGCAGCGACAGCCTGGCCGGGGAGCTGTTTTTT. Translation gives CASSDSLAGELFF. The variable domain in full, completed from reference TRBV9 and TRBJ2-2, reads DSGVTQTPKHLITATGQRVTLRCSPRSGDLSVYWYQQSLDQGLQFLIQYYNGEERAKGNILERFSAQQFPDLHSELNLSSLELGDSALYFCASSDSLAGELFFGEGSRLTVL.

This clone was counted a single time. The chain carries TRBV19 and TRBJ1-6; D not resolved. CDR1 is LNHDA, CDR2 SQIVND, per germline (reference sequence). The ends were cut back, 10 bases at V and 7 bases at J, with 17 bases in the middle. The CDR3 loop spans 14 amino acids. The CDR3 loop is CATSSEAGNSPLHF. The CDR3 region has the DNA TGTGCCACATCGTCGGAGGCGGGAAATTCACCCCTCCACTTT.

The chain's CDR3 is CASANPNYGYTF. CDR3 nucleotides: TGTGCCAGCGCTAACCCGAACTATGGCTACACCTTC. The chain is built from TRBV27 and TRBJ1-2; the D is unclear. The CDR3 loop spans 12 amino acids. CDR1 is MNHEY, CDR2 SMNVEV, per germline (reference sequence). V lost 8 bases and J 2 bases, leaving 9 bases between the germline ends.

The genes are TRBV6-6 and TRBJ2-7, with 9 bases matching TRBD1. Germline lookup yields CDR1 MNHNY and CDR2 SVGAGI (reference sequence). The CDR3 extends over 15 amino acids. Trimming removed 6 bases from V and 0 bases from J; junction bases left unmatched: 6. This chain's CDR3 is CASRLRQGGSYEQYF. The CDR3 DNA is TGTGCCAGCAGACTAAGACAGGGGGGCTCCTACGAGCAGTACTTC.

The chain joins TRBV6-5 to TRBJ1-1, with TRBD1 matching over 10 bases. J lost 7 bases, V lost 5 bases, and 4 bases had no gene match. The CDR3 spans 13 residues. CDR1 and CDR2 from the germline V gene are MNHEY and SVGAGI. The CDR3 here is CASSRGQGVEAFF. Written as DNA, the CDR3 is TGTGCCAGCAGTCGAGGACAGGGGGTTGAAGCTTTCTTT.

This chain joins TRBV7-8 and TRBJ2-3; 8 positions agree with TRBD2. J was trimmed by 6 bases and V by 2 bases; bases with no gene match: 7. From germline, CDR1 is SGHVS and CDR2 FQNEAQ. This CDR3 comprises 15 residues. CDR3 bases: TGTGCCAGCAGCTTACCGGGGGGGGCATTGGATACGCAGTATTTT. Amino acids: CASSLPGGALDTQYF.

The rearrangement links TRBV2 to TRBJ2-1, with 8 bases identical to TRBD1. CDR3 length: 13 residues. Germline V gene data show CDR1 as SNHLY and CDR2 as FYNNEI. The ends lost 5 bases at V and 9 bases at J; junction bases unmatched: 6. This CDR3 is CASSPTGVGEQFF. The DNA of the CDR3 is TGTGCCAGCAGTCCGACAGGGGTAGGTGAGCAGTTCTTC.

The chain links TRBV6-1 to TRBJ2-4, with a weak D call TRBD1 (6 bases). This CDR3 is 15 amino acids long. Germline CDR1 reads MNHNS; CDR2 reads SASEGT. Trimming pared 7 bases from V and 7 bases from J, leaving 20 bases between. CDR3 sequence: CASTLHPTGTNIQYF. The CDR3 nucleotides are TGTGCCAGCACTCTTCACCCCACAGGGACGAACATTCAGTACTTC.